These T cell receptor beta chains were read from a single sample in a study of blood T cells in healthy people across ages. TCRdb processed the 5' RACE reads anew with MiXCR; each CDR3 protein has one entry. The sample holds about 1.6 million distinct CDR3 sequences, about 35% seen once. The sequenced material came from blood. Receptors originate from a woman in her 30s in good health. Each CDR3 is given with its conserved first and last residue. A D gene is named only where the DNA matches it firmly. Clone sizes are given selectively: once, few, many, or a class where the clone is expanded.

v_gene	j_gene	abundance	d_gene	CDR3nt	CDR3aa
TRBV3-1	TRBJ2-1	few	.	TGTGCCAGCAGCCCTCCCAACCAAGCGTCCTACAATGAGCAGTTCTTC	CASSPPNQASYNEQFF
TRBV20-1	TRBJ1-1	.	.	TGCAGTGCCCCGGGGAATGGGGTCACTGAAGCTTTCTTT	CSAPGNGVTEAFF
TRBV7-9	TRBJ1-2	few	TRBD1	TGTGCCAGCAGCTTAGTAGGGGGACAGGGGATCAGAGGCTACACCTTC	CASSLVGGQGIRGYTF
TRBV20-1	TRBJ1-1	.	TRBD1	TGCAGTGCCAGAGCCCGGACAGGGGTGAACACTGAAGCTTTCTTT	CSARARTGVNTEAFF
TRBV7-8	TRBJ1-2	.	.	TGTGCCAGCAGCCCCGCGGGGGCAGACTATGGCTACACCTTC	CASSPAGADYGYTF
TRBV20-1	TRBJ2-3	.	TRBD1	TGCAGTGCTGCTTCCCCGGGACAGGGAACGAATACGCAGTATTTT	CSAASPGQGTNTQYF
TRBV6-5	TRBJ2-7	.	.	TGTGCCAGCAGTTACGGGACTGGTTCCGAGCAGTACTTC	CASSYGTGSEQYF
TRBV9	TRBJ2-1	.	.	TGTGCCAGCAGCGTAGGTCTAGCAGGGGCCAGTAACAATGAGCAGTTCTTC	CASSVGLAGASNNEQFF
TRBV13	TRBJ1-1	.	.	TGTGCCAGCGGCCTCAGGGGAGTAACTGAAGCTTTCTTT	CASGLRGVTEAFF
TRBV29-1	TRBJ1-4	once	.	TGCAGCGCAGGGGATTTAACTAATGAAAAACTGTTTTTT	CSAGDLTNEKLFF
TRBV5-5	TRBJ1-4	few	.	TGTGCCAGCGGACCTTTTGCAACTAATGACAAACTGTTTTTT	CASGPFATNDKLFF
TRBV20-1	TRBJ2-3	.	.	TGCAGTGCCGAGCGCGCGGGCGCCACAGATACGCAGTATTTT	CSAERAGATDTQYF
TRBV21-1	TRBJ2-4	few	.	TGTGCCAGCAGCCAAGAAGGCCATTTCTTGGCCAAAAACATTCAGTACTTC	CASSQEGHFLAKNIQYF
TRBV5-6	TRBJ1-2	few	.	TGTGCCAGCAGCAAGACAGCAGCTAACTATGGCTACACCTTC	CASSKTAANYGYTF
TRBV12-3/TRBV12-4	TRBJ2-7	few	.	TGTGCCAGCAGTTTGTCCCCGGTACTCGAGCAGTACTTC	CASSLSPVLEQYF
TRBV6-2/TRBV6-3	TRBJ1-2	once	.	TGTGCCAGCAGTTCCCATTGGGGCTACACCTTC	CASSSHWGYTF
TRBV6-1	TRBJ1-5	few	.	TGTGCCAGCAGTGAATTTGGGGGTAGCAATCAGCCCCAGCATTTT	CASSEFGGSNQPQHF
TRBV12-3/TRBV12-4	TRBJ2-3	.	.	TGTGCCAGCAGCCCGCAAGGGGATGCGCAGTATTTT	CASSPQGDAQYF
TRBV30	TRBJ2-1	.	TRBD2	TGTGCCTGGAGTCTGGAGGGAGGGCCTCCCCACAATGAGCAGTTCTTC	CAWSLEGGPPHNEQFF
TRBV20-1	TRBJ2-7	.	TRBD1	TGCAGTGCGAATCTTTTGGACAGGGGATACGAGCAGTACTTC	CSANLLDRGYEQYF
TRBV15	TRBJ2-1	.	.	TGTGCCACAACCATTGGGGGAGACAATGAGCAGTTCTTC	CATTIGGDNEQFF
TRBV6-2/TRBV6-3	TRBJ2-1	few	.	TGTGCCAGCAGTTACGATCGCCCCCGAAGGGGTTACAATGAGCAGTTCTTC	CASSYDRPRRGYNEQFF
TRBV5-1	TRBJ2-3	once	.	TGCGCCAGCAACTTGGCGTTAGCCGTAATGGATACGCAGTATTTT	CASNLALAVMDTQYF
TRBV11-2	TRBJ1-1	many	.	TGTGCCAGCAGCTTGGGCGCAGAGACTGAAGCTTTCTTT	CASSLGAETEAFF
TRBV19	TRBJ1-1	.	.	TGTGCCAGTTCGAGAGGGACGGCACTGAACACTGAAGCTTTCTTT	CASSRGTALNTEAFF
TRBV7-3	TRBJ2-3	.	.	TGTGCCAGCAGCCGTAGCGAATTAACAGATACGCAGTATTTT	CASSRSELTDTQYF
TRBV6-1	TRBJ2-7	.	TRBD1	TGTGCCAGCGGACAGGGGAGCGGCGAGCAGTACTTC	CASGQGSGEQYF
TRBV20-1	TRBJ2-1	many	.	TGCAGTGCTAGATTACAGTACAATGAGCAGTTCTTC	CSARLQYNEQFF
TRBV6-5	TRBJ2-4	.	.	TGTGCCAGCAGCCTGGGGGGGGCCCTGAAAAACATTCAGTACTTC	CASSLGGALKNIQYF
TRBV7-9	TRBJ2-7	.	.	TGTGCCAGCAGTACCTCCTCAGCTTCCGAGCAGTACTTC	CASSTSSASEQYF
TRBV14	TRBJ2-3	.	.	TGTGCCAGCAGCCAAGATTTTGCTAGCCTTAGCACAGATACGCAGTATTTT	CASSQDFASLSTDTQYF
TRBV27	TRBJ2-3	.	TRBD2	TGTGCCAGCAGTTCCTTAGCGGGAGGGATAGCAGATACGCAGTATTTT	CASSSLAGGIADTQYF
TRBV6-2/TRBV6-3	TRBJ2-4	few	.	TGTGCCAGCAGCCAAACGACCACGTCTAACATTCAGTACTTC	CASSQTTTSNIQYF